The present TCR beta chain was sequenced within a study of blood T cell repertoires in COVID-19. As for the study in general: The study drew acute and convalescent COVID-19 samples from the United States, Italy and Spain. From T cells, B-cell-depleted T cells, or PBMCs came the material, which was cDNA or gDNA.

Germline-derived CDR1 and CDR2 are LGHNA and YNFKEQ. The CDR3 runs to 12 residues. The V gene lost 0 bases and the J gene lost 6 bases, with 5 bases spanning the gap. Per the original data handling: Amplifying reference gene primers gave estimates of nucleated cell counts. Assay used: immunoSEQ multiplex PCR; TCRdb lists only in-frame clones, some missing. That table supplies the V and J calls and clone size; D and trimming were determined from the DNA. In the table there are some 320,000 clones, 65% to 90% of which are singletons. The chain couples TRBV4-2 to TRBJ1-1; D remains ambiguous. The clonotype originates from a human donor in a cohort sampled during active COVID-19. Sequenced input: peripheral blood. CDR3 in amino acids: CASSQDPAEAFF. In DNA form, the CDR3 reads TGTGCCAGCAGCCAAGATCCGGCTGAAGCTTTCTTT.